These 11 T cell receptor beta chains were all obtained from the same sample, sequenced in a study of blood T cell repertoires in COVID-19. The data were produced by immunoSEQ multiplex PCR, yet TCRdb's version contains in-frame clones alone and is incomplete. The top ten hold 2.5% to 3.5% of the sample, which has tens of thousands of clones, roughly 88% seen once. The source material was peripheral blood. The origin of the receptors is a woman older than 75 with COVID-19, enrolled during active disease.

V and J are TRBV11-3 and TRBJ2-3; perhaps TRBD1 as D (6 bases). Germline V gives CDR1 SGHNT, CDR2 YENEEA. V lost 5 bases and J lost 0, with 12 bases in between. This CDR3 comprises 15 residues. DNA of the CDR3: TGTGCCAGCAGCACGCGGACAGTTAGCACAGATACGCAGTATTTT. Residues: CASSTRTVSTDTQYF.

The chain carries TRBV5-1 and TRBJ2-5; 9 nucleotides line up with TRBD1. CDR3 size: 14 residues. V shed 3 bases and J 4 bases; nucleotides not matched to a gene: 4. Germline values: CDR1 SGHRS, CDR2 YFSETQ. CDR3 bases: TGCGCCAGCAGCTCCCCGGACAGGGGAGAGACCCAGTACTTC. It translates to CASSSPDRGETQYF. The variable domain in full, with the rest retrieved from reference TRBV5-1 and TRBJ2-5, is KAGVTQTPRYLIKTRGQQVTLSCSPISGHRSVSWYQQTPGQGLQFLFEYFSETQRNKGNFPGRFSGRQFSNSRSEMNVSTLELGDSALYLCASSSPDRGETQYFGPGTRLLVL.

CDR3 loop: CASSLASEAFF. The CDR3 region has the DNA TGCGCCAGCAGCTTGGCGTCGGAAGCTTTCTTT. The chain joins TRBV5-1 to TRBJ1-1; no reliable D call. Germline V lookup: CDR1 SGHRS, CDR2 YFSETQ. Trimming left V 0 bases short and J 8 bases short, with 5 bases between. The CDR3 length is 11 residues.

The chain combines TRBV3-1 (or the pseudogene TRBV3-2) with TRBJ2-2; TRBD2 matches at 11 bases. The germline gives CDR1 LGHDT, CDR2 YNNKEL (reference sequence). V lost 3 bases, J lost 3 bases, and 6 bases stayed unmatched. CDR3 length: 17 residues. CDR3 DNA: TGTGCCAGCAGCCATGTAACTAGCGGGAGTTACACCGGGGAGCTGTTTTTT. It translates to CASSHVTSGSYTGELFF.

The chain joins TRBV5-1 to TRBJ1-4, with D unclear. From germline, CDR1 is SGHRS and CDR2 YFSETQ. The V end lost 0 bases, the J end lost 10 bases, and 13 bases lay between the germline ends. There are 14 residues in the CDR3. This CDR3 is CASSLGVWERKLFF. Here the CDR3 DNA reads TGCGCCAGCAGCTTGGGGGTCTGGGAGCGAAAACTGTTTTTT.

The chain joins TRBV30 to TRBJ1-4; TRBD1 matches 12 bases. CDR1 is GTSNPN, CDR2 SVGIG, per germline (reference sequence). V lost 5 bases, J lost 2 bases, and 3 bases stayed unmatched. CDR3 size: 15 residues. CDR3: CAWGTGGTTNEKLFF. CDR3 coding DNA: TGTGCCTGGGGGACAGGGGGCACCACTAATGAAAAACTGTTTTTT.

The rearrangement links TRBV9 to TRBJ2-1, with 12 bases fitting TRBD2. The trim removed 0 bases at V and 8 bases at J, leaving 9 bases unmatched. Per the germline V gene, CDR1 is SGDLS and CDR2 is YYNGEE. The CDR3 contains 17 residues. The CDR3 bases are TGTGCCAGCAGCGTAGCTACACTGACTAGCGGGAGACATGAGCAGTTCTTC. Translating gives CASSVATLTSGRHEQFF.

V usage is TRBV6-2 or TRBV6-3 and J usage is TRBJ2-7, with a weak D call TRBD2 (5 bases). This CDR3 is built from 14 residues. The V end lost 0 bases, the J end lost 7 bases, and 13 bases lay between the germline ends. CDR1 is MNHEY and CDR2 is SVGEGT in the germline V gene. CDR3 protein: CASSYSRAIKEQYF. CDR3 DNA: TGTGCCAGCAGTTACTCGAGGGCCATAAAGGAGCAGTACTTC.

CDR3 coding DNA: TGTGCCACCTTAACAGACGGAGGGATTTCAAATGAGCAGTTCTTC. This sequence encodes CATLTDGGISNEQFF. The chain employs TRBV10-3 and TRBJ2-1; D might be TRBD2 (6 bases). The CDR3 loop spans 15 amino acids. Trimming shortened V by 10 bases and J by 7 bases, and 23 bases separated the two germline ends. CDR1 and CDR2 (germline): ENHRY, SYGVKD.

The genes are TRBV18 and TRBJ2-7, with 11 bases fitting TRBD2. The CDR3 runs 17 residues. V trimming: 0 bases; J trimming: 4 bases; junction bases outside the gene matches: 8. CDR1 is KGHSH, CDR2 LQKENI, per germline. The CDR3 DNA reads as TGTGCCAGCTCACCACCTAGCGGGGGGGCAACGGGATACGAGCAGTACTTC. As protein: CASSPPSGGATGYEQYF.

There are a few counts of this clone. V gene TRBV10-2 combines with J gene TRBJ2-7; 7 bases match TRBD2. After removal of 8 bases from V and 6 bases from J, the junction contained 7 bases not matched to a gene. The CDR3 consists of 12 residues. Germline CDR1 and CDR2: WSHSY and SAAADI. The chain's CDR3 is CASSRTRGEQYF. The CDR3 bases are TGCGCCAGCTCAAGGACTAGAGGCGAGCAGTACTTC.